A single sample gave rise to the 10 T cell receptor beta chains below, sequenced in a study of shared clonotypes between healthy human individuals (dated by TCRdb to the early 2020s). The library was generated by the immunoSEQ multiplex PCR assay. The immuneACCESS repertoire file appears here via TCRdb, limited to in-frame rearrangements. These files lack a portion of the clones; in checked studies, under half of the deficit traces to unresolved V genes, and the cause of the others is not known. The sample profile shows about 490,000 clones; roughly 85% of them were found once. The ten most abundant clones make up approximately 12% of the sample. The sequencing sample was made of PBMCs. Receptors originate from a woman aged 40-49 years in good health. Some clones in this sample may be carry-over from other donors' samples.

The rearrangement joins TRBV6-5 to TRBJ2-1; D is uncertain. CDR3 length equals 10 residues. Germline V lookup: CDR1 MNHEY, CDR2 SVGAGI. The V and J ends lost 8 bases and 10 bases respectively, with 9 bases between them. The CDR3 bases are TGTGCCAGCGCCTTTAGCGAGCAGTTCTTC. It encodes CASAFSEQFF.

This chain connects TRBV7-6 to TRBJ2-2, with 7 bases aligning to TRBD2. The junction had 11 bases not matched to a gene; V was cut back by 5 bases and J by 2 bases. Looked up from germline, CDR1 is SGHVS and CDR2 is FNYEAQ. This CDR3 spans 17 amino acids. CDR3: CASSPVWGGFNTGELFF. For the CDR3, the DNA is TGTGCCAGCAGCCCCGTGTGGGGGGGGTTCAACACCGGGGAGCTGTTTTTT.

V and J are TRBV9 and TRBJ1-5; D uncertain. There are 14 residues in the CDR3. The V and J ends lost 3 bases and 5 bases respectively, with 12 bases between them. The germline V gene has CDR1 SGDLS and CDR2 YYNGEE. CDR3 DNA sequence: TGTGCCAGCAGCGCCGGCCCCCCGGATCAGCCCCAGCATTTT. It specifies CASSAGPPDQPQHF.

The chain employs TRBV18 and TRBJ1-3, with 9 bases matching TRBD1. V lost 3 bases and J lost 0; bases outside the gene matches: 6. CDR3 size: 17 residues. Germline V gene lookup returns CDR1 KGHSH and CDR2 LQKENI. CDR3 loop: CASSPTGGRFSGNTIYF. CDR3 nucleotides: TGTGCCAGCTCACCCACAGGGGGCCGGTTCTCTGGAAACACCATATATTTT.

J is TRBJ2-7 and V is TRBV7-3; D may correspond to TRBD1 or TRBD2 (5 bases each). Deletions cut 5 bases from V and 0 bases from J, with 11 bases between. The CDR3 extends over 14 amino acids. Germline-derived CDR1 and CDR2 are SGHTA and FQGTGA. CDR3 sequence (DNA): TGTGCCAGCAGCCCCCGGGGCGGCTCCTACGAGCAGTACTTC. Protein sequence: CASSPRGGSYEQYF. The full variable domain, with the rest looked up from reference TRBV7-3 and TRBJ2-7, is GAGVSQTPSNKVTEKGKYVELRCDPISGHTALYWYRQSLGQGPEFLIYFQGTGAADDSGLPNDRFFAVRPEGSVSTLKIQRTERGDSAVYLCASSPRGGSYEQYFGPGTRLTVT.

Notes on this clone: This same CDR3 is encoded by further DNA sequences in the sample. V usage is TRBV19 and J usage is TRBJ1-1, with D perhaps TRBD1 (5 bases). Trimming took off 4 bases at V and 2 bases at J, with 8 bases between the two ends. CDR3 length: 13 residues. Germline V gives CDR1 LNHDA, CDR2 SQIVND (reference sequence). DNA for the CDR3: TGTGCCAGTAGTACGACAGTTAACACTGAAGCTTTCTTT. Amino acid sequence: CASSTTVNTEAFF.

For this clone: This sequence is one base from a far larger clone and is likely a read error. This chain joins TRBV7-8 and TRBJ2-5; unclear D gene. The J call may not be correct, given that the DNA end is closer to TRBJ2-7. The CDR3 is made up of 12 amino acids. Per the germline V gene, CDR1 is SGHVS and CDR2 is FQNEAQ. CDR3 DNA: TGTGCCAGCAGCTCCCATGGGGACGAGCAGTACTTC. Its translation is CASSSHGDEQYF.

The V and J genes are TRBV7-2 and TRBJ2-1; 11 positions agree with TRBD2. The CDR3 consists of 17 residues. The V segment lost 5 bases and the J segment 7 bases; nucleotides outside the gene matches: 13. CDR1 and CDR2 from the germline V gene are SGHTA and FQGNSA. The CDR3 reads CASSITGTSGRRNEQFF. The CDR3 DNA sequence: TGTGCCAGCAGCATAACCGGGACTAGCGGACGGAGGAATGAGCAGTTCTTC.

Concerning this clone itself: The limits of the CDR3 on the DNA are not certain, so only TCRdb's listed CDR3 is given. The chain combines TRBV29-1 with TRBJ1-2. The CDR3 is 8 amino acids in total, end residues counted. Germline-derived CDR1 and CDR2 are SQVTM and ANQGSEA. The CDR3 loop reads CSVGIGTF.

This clone came up a few times. The chain links TRBV9 to TRBJ2-5, with D maybe TRBD2 (7 bases). The J call may be mistaken, given a closer DNA end match to TRBJ2-7. The CDR3 consists of 15 residues. Germline V gene sequence: CDR1 SGDLS, CDR2 YYNGEE. The CDR3 loop reads CASSVGGLQGGEQYF. CDR3 DNA: TGTGCCAGCAGCGTCGGGGGGCTGCAGGGCGGCGAGCAGTACTTC.